The entry below describes one T cell receptor beta chain. This specimen comes from a study of human T cells and chemical hapten exposure. The CDR3 extends over 15 amino acids. Germline-derived CDR1 and CDR2 are MNHEY and SVGAGI. V was cut by 0 bases and J by 10 bases, with 13 bases left in between. TCRdb called the RACE reads again in MiXCR, with one record for every CDR3 protein. The table lists roughly 380,000 distinct CDR3 sequences, about 4.4% of them singletons, with around 2.3% in the top ten. Time point reported: patch test 1, 2 weeks after DPC sensitization. Treatment defined: therapeutic diphenylcyclopropenone sensitization with weekly scalp DPC. Donors, patients with alopecia ranging from 18 to 70 years old and judged suitable for DPC, provided samples.

The material was whole blood, obtained in connection with sensitization to the hapten diphenylcyclopropenone (DPC). This receptor was taken from a woman aged 45-60 years with alopecia areata. Some clones in this sample may be carry-over from other donors' samples. This chain joins TRBV6-5 and TRBJ1-6; tentatively, D is TRBD1 (5 bases). This CDR3 reads CASSYSGRVESPLHF. The CDR3 nucleotides are TGTGCCAGCAGTTACTCGGGCAGGGTAGAGTCACCCCTCCACTTT.